Listed below are T cell receptor beta chains from one sample, sequenced in a study of blood T cell repertoires in COVID-19. Measured with immunoSEQ multiplex PCR; TCRdb has only the in-frame clones, and not every one. The table records a few hundred thousand clones, about four fifths of them present only once. Sequencing input: peripheral blood. The receptors were sampled from a woman aged 18-29 years with acute or convalescent COVID-19. Each CDR3 is given with its conserved first and last residue. A D gene is named only where the DNA matches it firmly. Not all rows give a size; the values are once, few, many and, for expanded clones, a class.

TRBV19	once	TRBJ1-6	TRBD1	CASRTGATNNSPLHF	TGTGCCAGTAGGACAGGGGCCACCAATAATTCACCCCTCCACTTT
TRBV5-4	.	TRBJ1-1	.	CASSLWVAVSTEAFF	TGTGCCAGCAGCTTGTGGGTAGCCGTGAGCACTGAAGCTTTCTTT
TRBV30	.	TRBJ2-5	TRBD2	CAWSGLAGGAQETQYF	TGTGCCTGGAGTGGGCTAGCGGGAGGGGCCCAAGAGACCCAGTACTTC
TRBV9	.	TRBJ2-7	.	CASSEGGTPGFDEQYF	TGTGCCAGCAGCGAGGGGGGGACTCCGGGGTTCGACGAGCAGTACTTC
TRBV10-3	.	TRBJ2-1	TRBD2	CAGGFGNEQFF	TGTGCGGGAGGGTTCGGCAATGAGCAGTTCTTC
TRBV15	.	TRBJ2-2	TRBD1	CATSREDRGGTGELFF	TGTGCCACCAGCAGAGAGGACAGGGGGGGCACCGGGGAGCTGTTTTTT
TRBV6-5	.	TRBJ1-3	TRBD1	CASSYSRGLGNTIYF	TGTGCCAGCAGTTACTCAAGGGGGCTGGGAAACACCATATATTTT
TRBV20-1	.	TRBJ2-4	.	CSASGMGQGKNIQYF	TGCAGTGCTAGTGGGATGGGGCAGGGGAAAAACATTCAGTACTTC
TRBV29-1	.	TRBJ1-1	TRBD1	CSAETGATEAFF	TGCAGCGCTGAGACAGGGGCGACTGAAGCTTTCTTT
TRBV28	.	TRBJ2-7	.	CASTGKPHGEQYF	TGTGCCAGCACGGGAAAGCCTCACGGCGAGCAGTACTTC
TRBV7-9	once	TRBJ1-5	.	CASSLAAVQGKYSNQPQHF	TGTGCCAGCAGCTTGGCCGCTGTACAGGGAAAGTATAGCAATCAGCCCCAGCATTTT
TRBV28	once	TRBJ2-7	.	CASSLPSYEQYF	TGTGCCAGCAGTTTACCTAGCTACGAGCAGTACTTC
TRBV13	.	TRBJ1-3	.	CASSSTDRNTIYF	TGTGCCAGCAGCTCGACAGATCGAAACACCATATATTTT
TRBV7-9	.	TRBJ2-2	.	CASSWAGEGGELFF	TGTGCCAGCAGCTGGGCAGGGGAAGGCGGGGAGCTGTTTTTT
TRBV6-5	.	TRBJ2-5	.	CASSYSLGSVETQYF	TGTGCCAGCAGTTACTCGTTAGGAAGCGTAGAGACCCAGTACTTC
TRBV7-2	.	TRBJ2-3	.	CASSLRFSDTDTQYF	TGTGCCAGCAGCCTGAGGTTTTCCGACACAGATACGCAGTATTTT
TRBV10-1	.	TRBJ2-6	.	CASVLNPEESGANVLTF	TGCGCCAGCGTACTAAATCCGGAGGAGTCTGGGGCCAACGTCCTGACTTTC
TRBV14	.	TRBJ2-7	TRBD2	CASSQEGRSGRYEQYF	TGTGCCAGCAGCCAAGAGGGACGGAGCGGGAGATACGAGCAGTACTTC
TRBV14	.	TRBJ2-1	.	CASSQDLTSSNEQFF	TGTGCCAGCAGCCAAGATCTAACTAGCAGCAATGAGCAGTTCTTC
TRBV5-4	.	TRBJ2-1	.	CASSLGGISVEQFF	TGTGCCAGCAGCTTGGGGGGAATTAGCGTAGAGCAGTTCTTC
TRBV7-2	.	TRBJ1-2	.	CASSLGGGYTF	TGTGCCAGCAGCCTCGGGGGGGGCTACACCTTC
TRBV6-4	.	TRBJ1-2	TRBD1	CASSDGGQGGGYTF	TGTGCCAGCAGTGACGGGGGACAGGGCGGCGGCTACACCTTC
TRBV7-8	.	TRBJ1-1	TRBD1	CASSLGQPNTEAFF	TGTGCCAGCAGCTTGGGACAGCCGAACACTGAAGCTTTCTTT
TRBV6-5	.	TRBJ2-5	TRBD2	CASKGGQGETQYF	TGTGCCAGCAAGGGAGGGCAAGGGGAGACCCAGTACTTC
TRBV30	once	TRBJ2-1	.	CAWSLSVEQFF	TGTGCCTGGAGCCTGTCGGTTGAGCAGTTCTTC
TRBV19	few	TRBJ1-2	TRBD1	CASSISRDRYYGYTF	TGTGCCAGTAGTATTAGTCGGGACAGGTACTATGGCTACACCTTC
TRBV19	.	TRBJ1-2	.	CASTLVGYGYTF	TGTGCCAGTACTCTCGTCGGGTATGGCTACACCTTC
TRBV20-1	.	TRBJ1-2	.	CSARTDYGYTF	TGCAGTGCGCGGACAGACTATGGCTACACCTTC
TRBV13	once	TRBJ2-1	.	CASGSSYNEQFF	TGTGCCAGCGGGAGCTCCTACAATGAGCAGTTCTTC
TRBV3-1/TRBV3-2	.	TRBJ1-2	.	CASSQSGTLDPYGYTF	TGTGCCAGCAGCCAATCCGGGACTCTTGATCCCTATGGCTACACCTTC
TRBV11-2	.	TRBJ2-5	.	CASSSSPRGGFYQETQYF	TGTGCCAGCAGCTCTTCTCCCCGTGGAGGGTTCTACCAAGAGACCCAGTACTTC